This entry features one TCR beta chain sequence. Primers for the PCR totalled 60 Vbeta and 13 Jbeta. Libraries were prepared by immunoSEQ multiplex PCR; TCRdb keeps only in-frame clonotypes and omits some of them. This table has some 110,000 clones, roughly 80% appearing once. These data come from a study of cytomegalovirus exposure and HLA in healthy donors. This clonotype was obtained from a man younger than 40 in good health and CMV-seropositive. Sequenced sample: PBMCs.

CDR3 loop: CATSSRIGGTDTQYF. The CDR3 nucleotides read TGTGCCACCAGCTCTCGAATCGGAGGCACAGATACGCAGTATTTT. The chain employs TRBV15 and TRBJ2-3, with D uncertain. Germline CDR1 reads LNHNV; CDR2 reads YYDKDF (reference sequence). The V gene lost 5 bases and the J gene lost 1 base, with 13 bases spanning the gap. This CDR3 contains 15 residues.